These 16 T cell receptor beta chains share one sample of origin, sequenced in a study of identical twins. TCRdb used MiXCR to reprocess the 5' RACE reads, holding one entry per CDR3 protein. The table has about 900,000 distinct CDR3 sequences, 10% to 15% seen once; the top ten hold around 1.5%. These data are also associated with another study on yellow fever vaccine responses in identical twins.

Sequenced input: PBMCs. The receptors here all came from a woman aged 18-29 years in good health.

V gene TRBV5-1 combines with J gene TRBJ2-3; TRBD2 might be the D (6 bases). The CDR3 spans 13 residues. Per germline, CDR1 SGHRS and CDR2 YFSETQ. V lost 7 bases, J lost 3 bases, and 12 bases lay in between. The CDR3 DNA is TGCGCCAGCGCCGGGGGTGGGACAGATACGCAGTATTTT. It codes for CASAGGGTDTQYF.

CDR3 sequence (DNA): TGTGCCAGTAGTGCCCTGACTAGCGGGGAGCAGTTCTTC. Translation gives CASSALTSGEQFF. The rearrangement links TRBV19 to TRBJ2-1; 10 positions agree with TRBD2. Germline CDR1 is LNHDA and CDR2 is SQIVND (reference sequence). The length of the CDR3 is 13 residues. Trimming cost V 5 bases and J 10 bases; bases outside gene matches: 5.

There are a few counts of this clonotype. CDR3 DNA: TGTGCCAGCAGCTCCGAGACTAGCGGGGGGGTCCTCTTGAATGAGCAGTTCTTC. As protein: CASSSETSGGVLLNEQFF. This chain joins TRBV13 and TRBJ2-1; 14 nucleotides match TRBD2. Germline loops: CDR1 PRHDT, CDR2 FYEKMQ (reference sequence). V shed 4 bases and J 7 bases; nucleotides not matched to a gene: 12. CDR3 length equals 18 residues.

This clonotype was observed a handful of times. J is TRBJ2-3 and V is TRBV29-1, with 11 bases that match TRBD1. J was trimmed by 5 bases and V by 7 bases; bases with no gene match: 5. The CDR3 runs 13 residues. The germline CDR1 and CDR2 sequences are SQVTM and ANQGSEA. This chain's CDR3 is CSAGQGAGDTQYF. The CDR3 DNA sequence: TGCAGCGCCGGACAGGGGGCAGGAGATACGCAGTATTTT.

DNA for the CDR3: TGTGCCAGTAGTATATCGGGACAGGGAAAAAACATTCAGTACTTC. Amino acids: CASSISGQGKNIQYF. The J gene is TRBJ2-4, the V gene TRBV19, with 9 bases matching TRBD1. The CDR3 consists of 15 residues. Germline CDR1 is LNHDA and CDR2 is SQIVND (reference sequence). V lost 2 bases to trimming and J lost 4 bases; unmatched junction nucleotides: 3.

This clonotype was detected ten times or more. The chain couples TRBV6-5 to TRBJ2-1; no firm D call. The V end lost 0 bases, the J end lost 5 bases, and 17 bases lay between the germline ends. Germline-derived CDR1 and CDR2 are MNHEY and SVGAGI. CDR3 size: 17 residues. CDR3 residues: CASSYSPRKRVNNEQFF. In nucleotides, the CDR3 is TGTGCCAGCAGTTACTCTCCACGGAAAAGAGTTAACAATGAGCAGTTCTTC.

The chain carries TRBV11-2 and TRBJ2-5; 9 bases line up with TRBD2. V trimming: 7 bases; J trimming: 5 bases; junction bases outside the gene matches: 11. This CDR3 contains 15 residues. Germline lookup yields CDR1 SGHAT and CDR2 FQNNGV. CDR3 sequence (DNA): TGTGCCAGCACCCCCGGTGGTAGCGGGGGCGAGACCCAGTACTTC. Translating it yields CASTPGGSGGETQYF.

The chain uses TRBV27 and TRBJ1-1; D may be TRBD1 (5 bases). CDR1 and CDR2 from the germline V gene are MNHEY and SMNVEV (reference sequence). Deletions cut 6 bases from V and 4 bases from J, with 15 bases between. This CDR3 spans 14 amino acids. This chain's CDR3 is CASSSQGTGTEAFF. CDR3 DNA: TGTGCCAGCAGCAGCCAAGGGACGGGCACTGAAGCTTTCTTT.

This clonotype was seen a handful of times. This rearrangement joins TRBV29-1 to TRBJ2-5, with 7 bases that match TRBD1. CDR3 length: 14 residues. Germline trimming cut 7 bases from V and 5 bases from J; bases unmatched to any gene: 13. CDR1 SQVTM and CDR2 ANQGSEA come from the germline V gene. Here the CDR3 DNA reads TGCAGCGCCAAAACAGGGGTCCGCAGTGAGACCCAGTACTTC. Translation: CSAKTGVRSETQYF.

J is TRBJ1-1 and V is TRBV29-1; the match to TRBD1 covers 10 bases. Germline CDR1 reads SQVTM; CDR2 reads ANQGSEA. V dropped 6 bases and J dropped 6; count of bases not matched to a gene: 7. The CDR3 loop spans 13 amino acids. The CDR3 DNA follows: TGCAGCGTAGGGGACAGGGGCCCTCCTGAAGCTTTCTTT. Residues: CSVGDRGPPEAFF.

There are a few counts of this clonotype. The genes are TRBV7-9 and TRBJ2-7, with D uncertain. This CDR3 region has 12 residues. Germline values: CDR1 SEHNR, CDR2 FQNEAQ (reference sequence). V was shortened by 2 bases and J by 5 bases, with 7 bases between the two germline ends. CDR3 sequence reads: CASSLSVNEQYF. Here the CDR3 DNA reads TGTGCCAGCAGCTTATCCGTGAACGAGCAGTACTTC.

This clonotype was found a few times. The junction differs from germline at one of its ends, possibly a read error. The genes are TRBV4-1 and TRBJ2-5; D may be TRBD1 or TRBD2 (6 bases each). In germline, CDR1 is MGHRA, CDR2 YSYEKL. This CDR3 spans 14 amino acids. CDR3 residues: CASSQGGGRETQYF. DNA of the CDR3: TGCGCCAGCAGTCAAGGAGGGGGGCGAGAGACCCAGTACTTC.

This clonotype appeared a few times. The chain uses TRBV20-1 and TRBJ1-6; 7 nucleotides match TRBD1. The V gene end was trimmed by 2 bases and the J gene end by 6 bases; junction bases not matched to a gene: 10. This CDR3 spans 16 amino acids. Germline assignment: CDR1 DFQATT and CDR2 SNEGSKA (reference sequence). CDR3 sequence: CSARNPQDRINSPLHF. DNA of the CDR3: TGCAGTGCTAGAAACCCCCAGGACAGGATTAATTCACCCCTCCACTTT.

Comment on this clonotype: A much larger clone sits a single nucleotide away, making a read error possible. The rearrangement joins TRBV7-9 to TRBJ2-7; 7 bases line up with TRBD2. The CDR3 is 15 amino acids. V lost 5 bases, J lost 2 bases, and 9 bases stayed unmatched. Germline CDR1 reads SEHNR; CDR2 reads FQNEAQ (reference sequence). Here the CDR3 DNA reads TGTGCCAGCAGCCAATCGGCTAGCGGTCCCTACGAGCAGTACTTC. Its translation: CASSQSASGPYEQYF.

The count of this clonotype is one. The V and J genes are TRBV14 and TRBJ2-1, with 8 nucleotides matching TRBD2. The germline CDR1 and CDR2 sequences are SGHDN and FVKESK. The V segment lost 4 bases and the J segment 0 bases; nucleotides outside the gene matches: 29. CDR3 length equals 24 residues. The CDR3 DNA is TGTGCCAGCAGCCGAAGGGCGGGATCGGGGGACTTCGGGATAAGCGGGAGCTCCTACAATGAGCAGTTCTTC. Translated: CASSRRAGSGDFGISGSSYNEQFF.

This clonotype was observed a handful of times. The CDR3 region has the DNA TGCAGTGCTAGAGACCTACAGGGGTTTGATGAGCAGTTCTTC. As protein: CSARDLQGFDEQFF. The chain links TRBV20-1 to TRBJ2-1, with 7 bases lining up with TRBD1. Germline CDR1 and CDR2: DFQATT and SNEGSKA (reference sequence). The J segment lost 8 bases and the V segment lost 0 bases, leaving 7 bases of the junction unmatched. The CDR3 is 14 residues long.